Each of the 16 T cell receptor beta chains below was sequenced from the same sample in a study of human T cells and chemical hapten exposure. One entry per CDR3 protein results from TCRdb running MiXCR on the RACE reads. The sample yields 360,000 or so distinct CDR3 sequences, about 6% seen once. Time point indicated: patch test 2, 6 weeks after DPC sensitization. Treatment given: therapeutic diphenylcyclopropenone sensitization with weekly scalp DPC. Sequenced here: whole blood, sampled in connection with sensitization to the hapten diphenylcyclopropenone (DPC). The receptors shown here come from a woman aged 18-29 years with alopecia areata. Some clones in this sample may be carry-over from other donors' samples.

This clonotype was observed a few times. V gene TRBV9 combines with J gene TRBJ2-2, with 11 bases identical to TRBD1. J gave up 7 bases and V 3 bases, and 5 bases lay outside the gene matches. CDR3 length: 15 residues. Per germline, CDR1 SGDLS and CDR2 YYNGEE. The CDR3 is CASSADRGLSGELFF. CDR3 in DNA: TGTGCCAGCAGCGCGGACAGGGGGCTTAGCGGGGAGCTGTTTTTT. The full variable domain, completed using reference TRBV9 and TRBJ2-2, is DSGVTQTPKHLITATGQRVTLRCSPRSGDLSVYWYQQSLDQGLQFLIQYYNGEERAKGNILERFSAQQFPDLHSELNLSSLELGDSALYFCASSADRGLSGELFFGEGSRLTVL.

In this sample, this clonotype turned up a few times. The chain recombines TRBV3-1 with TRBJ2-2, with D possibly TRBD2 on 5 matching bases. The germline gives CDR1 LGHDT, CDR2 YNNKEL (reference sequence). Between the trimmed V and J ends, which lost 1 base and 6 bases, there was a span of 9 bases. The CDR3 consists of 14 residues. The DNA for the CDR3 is TGTGCCAGCAGCCAAGGCGGCGGGCCCGGGGAGCTGTTTTTT. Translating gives CASSQGGGPGELFF.

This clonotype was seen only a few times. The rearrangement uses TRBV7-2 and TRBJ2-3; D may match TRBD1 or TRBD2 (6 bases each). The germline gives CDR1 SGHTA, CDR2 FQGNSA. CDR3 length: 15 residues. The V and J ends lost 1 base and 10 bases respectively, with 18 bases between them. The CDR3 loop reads CASSLVGGTSDPQYF. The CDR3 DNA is TGTGCCAGCAGCTTAGTAGGGGGGACTTCCGATCCGCAGTATTTT. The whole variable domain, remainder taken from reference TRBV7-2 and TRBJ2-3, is GAGVSQSPSNKVTEKGKDVELRCDPISGHTALYWYRQSLGQGLEFLIYFQGNSAPDKSGLPSDRFSAERTGGSVSTLTIQRTQQEDSAVYLCASSLVGGTSDPQYFGPGTRLTVL.

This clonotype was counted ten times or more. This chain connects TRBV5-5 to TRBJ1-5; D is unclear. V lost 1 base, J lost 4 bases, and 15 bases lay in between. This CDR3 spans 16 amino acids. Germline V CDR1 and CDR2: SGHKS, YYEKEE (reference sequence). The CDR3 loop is CASSLSAGRENQPQHF. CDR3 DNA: TGTGCCAGCAGCTTGTCGGCGGGAAGGGAAAATCAGCCCCAGCATTTT.

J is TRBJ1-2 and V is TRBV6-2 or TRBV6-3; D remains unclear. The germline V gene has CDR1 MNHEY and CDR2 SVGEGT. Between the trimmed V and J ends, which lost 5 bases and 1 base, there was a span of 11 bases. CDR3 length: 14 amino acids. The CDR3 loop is CASSTLTLNYGYTF. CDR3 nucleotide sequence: TGTGCCAGCAGTACCCTGACTCTTAACTATGGCTACACCTTC.

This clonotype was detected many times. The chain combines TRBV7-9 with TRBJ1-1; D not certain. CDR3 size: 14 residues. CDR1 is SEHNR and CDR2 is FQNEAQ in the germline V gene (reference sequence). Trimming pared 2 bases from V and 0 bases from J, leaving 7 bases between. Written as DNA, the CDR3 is TGTGCCAGCAGCTTATTCGCCTTGAACACTGAAGCTTTCTTT. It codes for CASSLFALNTEAFF.

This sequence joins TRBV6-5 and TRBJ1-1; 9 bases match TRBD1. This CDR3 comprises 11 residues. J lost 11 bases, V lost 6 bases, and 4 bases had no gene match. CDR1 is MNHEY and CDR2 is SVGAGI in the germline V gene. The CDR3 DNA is TGTGCCAGCAGGGAACAGGGGGCTGCTTTCTTT. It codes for CASREQGAAFF.

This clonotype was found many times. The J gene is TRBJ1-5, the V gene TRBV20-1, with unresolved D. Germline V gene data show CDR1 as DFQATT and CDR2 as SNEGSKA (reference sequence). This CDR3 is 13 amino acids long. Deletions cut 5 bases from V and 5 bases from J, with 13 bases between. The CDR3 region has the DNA TGCAGTGCTCTGGGCCCCTACGATCAGCCCCAGCATTTT. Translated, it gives CSALGPYDQPQHF.

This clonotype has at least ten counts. CDR3: CASSPSGANVLTF. DNA for the CDR3: TGTGCCAGCAGCCCCTCTGGGGCCAACGTCCTGACTTTC. V usage is TRBV12-3 or TRBV12-4 and J usage is TRBJ2-6, with no clear D. The CDR3 loop spans 13 amino acids. Trimming took off 6 bases at V and 0 bases at J, with 3 bases between the two ends.

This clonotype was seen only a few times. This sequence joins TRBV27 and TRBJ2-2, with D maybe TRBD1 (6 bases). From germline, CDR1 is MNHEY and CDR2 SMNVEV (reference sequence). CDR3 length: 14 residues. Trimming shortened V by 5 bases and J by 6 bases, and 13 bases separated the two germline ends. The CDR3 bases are TGTGCCAGCAGTATCAGGGGTGAGGCCGGGGAGCTGTTTTTT. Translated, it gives CASSIRGEAGELFF.

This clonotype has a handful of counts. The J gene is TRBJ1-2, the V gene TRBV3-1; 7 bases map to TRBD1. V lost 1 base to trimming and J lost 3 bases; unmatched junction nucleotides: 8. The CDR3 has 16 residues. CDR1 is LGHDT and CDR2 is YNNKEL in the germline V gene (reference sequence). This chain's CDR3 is CASSQGPGGDDYGYTF. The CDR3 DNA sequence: TGTGCCAGCAGCCAAGGGCCAGGGGGAGATGACTATGGCTACACCTTC.

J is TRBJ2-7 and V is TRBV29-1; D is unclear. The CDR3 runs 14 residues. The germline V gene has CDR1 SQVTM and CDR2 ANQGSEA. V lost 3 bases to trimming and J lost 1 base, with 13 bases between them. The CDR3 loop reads CSVEVTKPSYEQYF. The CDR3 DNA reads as TGCAGCGTTGAGGTCACTAAGCCGTCCTACGAGCAGTACTTC.

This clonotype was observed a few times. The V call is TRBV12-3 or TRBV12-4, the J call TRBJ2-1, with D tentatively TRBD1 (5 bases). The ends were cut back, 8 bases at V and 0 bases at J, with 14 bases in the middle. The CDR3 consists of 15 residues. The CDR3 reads CASGPQGPSYNEQFF. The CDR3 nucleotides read TGTGCCAGCGGACCCCAGGGTCCCTCCTACAATGAGCAGTTCTTC.

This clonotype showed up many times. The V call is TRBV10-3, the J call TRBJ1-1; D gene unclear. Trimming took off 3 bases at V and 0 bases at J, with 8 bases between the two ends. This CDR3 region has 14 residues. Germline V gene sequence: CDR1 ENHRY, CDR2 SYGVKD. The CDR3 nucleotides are TGTGCCATCAGTGATGGCCCCATGAACACTGAAGCTTTCTTT. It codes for CAISDGPMNTEAFF.

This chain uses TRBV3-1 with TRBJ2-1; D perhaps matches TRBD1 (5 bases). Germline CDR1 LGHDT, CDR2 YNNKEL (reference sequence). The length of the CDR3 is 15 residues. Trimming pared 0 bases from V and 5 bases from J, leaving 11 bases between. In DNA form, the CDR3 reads TGTGCCAGCAGCCAAGATCCCAGGGCAAACAATGAGCAGTTCTTC. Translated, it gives CASSQDPRANNEQFF.

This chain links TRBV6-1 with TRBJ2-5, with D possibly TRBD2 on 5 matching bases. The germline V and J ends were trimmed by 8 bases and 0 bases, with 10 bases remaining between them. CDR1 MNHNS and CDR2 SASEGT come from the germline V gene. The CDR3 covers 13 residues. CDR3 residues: CASGWEYQETQYF. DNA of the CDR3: TGTGCCAGCGGCTGGGAGTACCAAGAGACCCAGTACTTC.